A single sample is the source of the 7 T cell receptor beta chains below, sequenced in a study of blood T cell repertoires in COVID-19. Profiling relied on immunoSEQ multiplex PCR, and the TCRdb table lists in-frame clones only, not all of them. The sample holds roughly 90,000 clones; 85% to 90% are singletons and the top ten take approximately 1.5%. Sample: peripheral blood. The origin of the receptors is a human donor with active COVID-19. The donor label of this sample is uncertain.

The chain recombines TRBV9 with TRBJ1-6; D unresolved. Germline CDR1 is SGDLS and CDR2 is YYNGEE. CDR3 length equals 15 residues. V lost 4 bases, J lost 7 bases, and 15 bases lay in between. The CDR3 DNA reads TGTGCCAGCAGCTCCCAAATGGGAGGGAATTCACCCCTCCACTTT. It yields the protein CASSSQMGGNSPLHF.

In DNA, the CDR3 is TGCGCCAGCAGCCCAGCGGGGGGGACCGGGGAGCTGTTTTTT. Translated: CASSPAGGTGELFF. The chain combines TRBV5-1 with TRBJ2-2, with 10 nucleotides matching TRBD2. V shed 4 bases and J 5 bases; nucleotides not matched to a gene: 2. Per the germline V gene, CDR1 is SGHRS and CDR2 is YFSETQ. The CDR3 has 14 residues. Complete variable domain (other parts from reference TRBV5-1 and TRBJ2-2): KAGVTQTPRYLIKTRGQQVTLSCSPISGHRSVSWYQQTPGQGLQFLFEYFSETQRNKGNFPGRFSGRQFSNSRSEMNVSTLELGDSALYLCASSPAGGTGELFFGEGSRLTVL.

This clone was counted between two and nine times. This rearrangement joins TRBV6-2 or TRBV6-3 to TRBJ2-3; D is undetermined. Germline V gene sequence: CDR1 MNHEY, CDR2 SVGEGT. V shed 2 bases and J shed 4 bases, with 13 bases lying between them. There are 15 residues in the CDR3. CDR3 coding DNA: TGTGCCAGCAGTTACCCGTTGTCTCTTGCAGATACGCAGTATTTT. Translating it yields CASSYPLSLADTQYF.

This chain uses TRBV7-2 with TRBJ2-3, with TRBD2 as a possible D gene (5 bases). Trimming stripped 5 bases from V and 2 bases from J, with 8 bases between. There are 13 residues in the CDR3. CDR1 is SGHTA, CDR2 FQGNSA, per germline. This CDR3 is CASSRRDTDTQYF. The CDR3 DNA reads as TGTGCCAGCAGCCGCCGGGACACAGATACGCAGTATTTT.

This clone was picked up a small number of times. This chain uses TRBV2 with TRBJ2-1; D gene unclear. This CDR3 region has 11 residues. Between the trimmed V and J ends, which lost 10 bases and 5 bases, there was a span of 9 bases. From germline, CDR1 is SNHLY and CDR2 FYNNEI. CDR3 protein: CANKENNEQFF. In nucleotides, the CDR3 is TGTGCCAACAAGGAGAACAATGAGCAGTTCTTC.

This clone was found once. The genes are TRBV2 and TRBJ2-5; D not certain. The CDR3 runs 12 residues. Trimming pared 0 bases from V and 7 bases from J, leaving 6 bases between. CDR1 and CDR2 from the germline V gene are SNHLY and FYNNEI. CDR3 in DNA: TGTGCCAGCAGTGAAGCGCCGGGGACCCAGTACTTC. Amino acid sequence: CASSEAPGTQYF.

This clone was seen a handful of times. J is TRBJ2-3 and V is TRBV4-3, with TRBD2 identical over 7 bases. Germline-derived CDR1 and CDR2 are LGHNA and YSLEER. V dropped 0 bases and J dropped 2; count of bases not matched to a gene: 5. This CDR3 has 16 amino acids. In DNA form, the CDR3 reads TGCGCCAGCAGCCAAGAGTGGCTAGCGGCCACAGATACGCAGTATTTT. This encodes CASSQEWLAATDTQYF.